The sequence of this T cell receptor beta chain was determined in a study of T cell clones after liver transplantation. The overall study: Subjects received no induction therapy and standard immunosuppression until randomization at 12-24 months post-transplant. Patients counted as tolerant after at least one year off all immunosuppression, enzymes not exceeding twice normal. Overall study findings and caveats: Low donor cell numbers restricted donor-reactive repertoire measurement in a couple of subjects.

Comments on this clone: Its antigen is still unknown.

The CDR3 length is 13 residues. Germline V lookup: CDR1 SGHTA, CDR2 FQGTGA. Deletions cut 5 bases from V and 6 bases from J, with 11 bases between. Method: immunoSEQ multiplex PCR; TCRdb's copy keeps in-frame clones and lacks some. The top ten clones hold around 8.9% of a sample with 45,000 to 60,000 clones, approximately 77% of them seen once. Unstimulated PBMCs were sorted into CD3+CD4+ and CD3+CD8+ populations. The sequence came from a human patient who received a liver transplant. These T cells may partly come from the graft donor. V usage is TRBV7-3 and J usage is TRBJ1-5; D is unclear. Sequenced material: CD4+ T cells from blood, taken at the 22-month timepoint. CDR3 loop: CASSNREGQPQHF. CDR3 bases: TGTGCCAGCAGCAACAGAGAGGGTCAGCCCCAGCATTTT.